The rows below give T cell receptor beta chains drawn from one sample of a study of Graves' ophthalmopathy and Graves' hyperthyroidism. TCRdb re-called the multiplex PCR reads with MiXCR, one entry per CDR3 protein. The sample has about 370,000 distinct CDR3 sequences, 15% to 20% seen once. The material sequenced was peripheral blood. The receptors shown here come from a woman aged 18-29 years with Graves' ophthalmopathy. The CDR3 runs from the conserved cysteine through the conserved F or W. A D gene is named only where the DNA matches it firmly. A row's size may be missing; if present it is once, few, many or a size class.

clone_size j_call v_call d_call cdr3_aa cdr3_nt
medium-sized TRBJ2-5 TRBV29-1 NA CSGRDTLRETQYF TGCAGCGGCCGGGACACCTTGAGGGAGACCCAGTACTTC
many TRBJ1-5 TRBV5-1 TRBD1 CASSWTGVDQPQHF TGCGCCAGCAGCTGGACAGGGGTGGATCAGCCCCAGCATTTT
many TRBJ2-5 TRBV7-3 NA CASSLFPGQKETQYF TGTGCCAGCAGCTTATTCCCCGGACAGAAAGAGACCCAGTACTTC
NA TRBJ1-2 TRBV20-1 TRBD1 CSARPGQRDLNYGYTF TGCAGTGCCAGACCGGGACAGAGAGACCTGAACTATGGCTACACCTTC
NA TRBJ1-5 TRBV20-1 NA CSASIGQGYSNQPQHF TGCAGTGCTAGTATCGGGCAGGGCTATAGCAATCAGCCCCAGCATTTT
many TRBJ2-5 TRBV4-3 TRBD2 CASSQGGGLKTQYF TGCGCCAGCAGCCAAGGCGGGGGGTTAAAGACCCAGTACTTC
many TRBJ1-1 TRBV11-2 TRBD1 CASSFGQGTTEAFF TGTGCCAGCAGCTTCGGACAGGGCACCACTGAAGCTTTCTTT
many TRBJ2-2 TRBV15 NA CATSRGVPGELFF TGTGCCACCAGCAGAGGGGTCCCCGGGGAGCTGTTTTTT
many TRBJ1-1 TRBV18 NA CASSPKAGEMDTEAFF TGTGCCAGCTCACCAAAGGCAGGGGAAATGGACACTGAAGCTTTCTTT
NA TRBJ1-5 TRBV6-1 TRBD1 CASSEKTGEVQPQHF TGTGCCAGCAGTGAAAAAACAGGGGAGGTGCAGCCCCAGCATTTT